Sequencing of this TCR beta chain was carried out in a study of T cells in Graves' hyperthyroidism and ophthalmopathy. This clonotype has at least ten counts. RNA transcripts yielded amplified TCR beta CDR3 regions. RT-PCR in the first round (using the HTBI primer set) targeted the TCR CDR3. Each CDR3 protein gets one entry after TCRdb re-called the multiplex PCR reads with MiXCR. This sample carries roughly 500,000 distinct CDR3 sequences, around 46% of them seen once, and the ten largest clones take around 20%. The germline V gene has CDR1 SGDLS and CDR2 YYNGEE. This CDR3 region has 13 residues. With 3 bases clipped from V and 6 bases from J, the junction kept 5 bases outside the gene matches.

Material for sequencing was peripheral blood or thyroid tissue (not recorded which). This TCR was recovered from an adult woman with Graves' disease, either hyperthyroidism or ophthalmopathy (not recorded which). The rearrangement links TRBV9 to TRBJ1-2; 7 nucleotides agree with TRBD1. CDR3 coding DNA: TGTGCCAGCAGCGCTGACAGGGATGATGGCTACACCTTC. It translates to CASSADRDDGYTF.